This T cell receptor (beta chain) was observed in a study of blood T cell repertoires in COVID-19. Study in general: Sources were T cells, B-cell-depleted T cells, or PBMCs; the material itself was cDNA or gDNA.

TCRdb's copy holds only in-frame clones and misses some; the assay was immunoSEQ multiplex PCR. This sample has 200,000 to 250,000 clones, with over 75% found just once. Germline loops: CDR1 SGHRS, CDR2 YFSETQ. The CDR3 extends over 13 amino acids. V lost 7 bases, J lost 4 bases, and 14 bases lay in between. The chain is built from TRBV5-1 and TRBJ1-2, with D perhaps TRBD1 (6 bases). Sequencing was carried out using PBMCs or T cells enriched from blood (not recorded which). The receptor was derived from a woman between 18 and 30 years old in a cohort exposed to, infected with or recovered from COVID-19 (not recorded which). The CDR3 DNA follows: TGCGCCAGCGCAGGGGATGTGGGCTATGGCTACACCTTC. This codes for CASAGDVGYGYTF.